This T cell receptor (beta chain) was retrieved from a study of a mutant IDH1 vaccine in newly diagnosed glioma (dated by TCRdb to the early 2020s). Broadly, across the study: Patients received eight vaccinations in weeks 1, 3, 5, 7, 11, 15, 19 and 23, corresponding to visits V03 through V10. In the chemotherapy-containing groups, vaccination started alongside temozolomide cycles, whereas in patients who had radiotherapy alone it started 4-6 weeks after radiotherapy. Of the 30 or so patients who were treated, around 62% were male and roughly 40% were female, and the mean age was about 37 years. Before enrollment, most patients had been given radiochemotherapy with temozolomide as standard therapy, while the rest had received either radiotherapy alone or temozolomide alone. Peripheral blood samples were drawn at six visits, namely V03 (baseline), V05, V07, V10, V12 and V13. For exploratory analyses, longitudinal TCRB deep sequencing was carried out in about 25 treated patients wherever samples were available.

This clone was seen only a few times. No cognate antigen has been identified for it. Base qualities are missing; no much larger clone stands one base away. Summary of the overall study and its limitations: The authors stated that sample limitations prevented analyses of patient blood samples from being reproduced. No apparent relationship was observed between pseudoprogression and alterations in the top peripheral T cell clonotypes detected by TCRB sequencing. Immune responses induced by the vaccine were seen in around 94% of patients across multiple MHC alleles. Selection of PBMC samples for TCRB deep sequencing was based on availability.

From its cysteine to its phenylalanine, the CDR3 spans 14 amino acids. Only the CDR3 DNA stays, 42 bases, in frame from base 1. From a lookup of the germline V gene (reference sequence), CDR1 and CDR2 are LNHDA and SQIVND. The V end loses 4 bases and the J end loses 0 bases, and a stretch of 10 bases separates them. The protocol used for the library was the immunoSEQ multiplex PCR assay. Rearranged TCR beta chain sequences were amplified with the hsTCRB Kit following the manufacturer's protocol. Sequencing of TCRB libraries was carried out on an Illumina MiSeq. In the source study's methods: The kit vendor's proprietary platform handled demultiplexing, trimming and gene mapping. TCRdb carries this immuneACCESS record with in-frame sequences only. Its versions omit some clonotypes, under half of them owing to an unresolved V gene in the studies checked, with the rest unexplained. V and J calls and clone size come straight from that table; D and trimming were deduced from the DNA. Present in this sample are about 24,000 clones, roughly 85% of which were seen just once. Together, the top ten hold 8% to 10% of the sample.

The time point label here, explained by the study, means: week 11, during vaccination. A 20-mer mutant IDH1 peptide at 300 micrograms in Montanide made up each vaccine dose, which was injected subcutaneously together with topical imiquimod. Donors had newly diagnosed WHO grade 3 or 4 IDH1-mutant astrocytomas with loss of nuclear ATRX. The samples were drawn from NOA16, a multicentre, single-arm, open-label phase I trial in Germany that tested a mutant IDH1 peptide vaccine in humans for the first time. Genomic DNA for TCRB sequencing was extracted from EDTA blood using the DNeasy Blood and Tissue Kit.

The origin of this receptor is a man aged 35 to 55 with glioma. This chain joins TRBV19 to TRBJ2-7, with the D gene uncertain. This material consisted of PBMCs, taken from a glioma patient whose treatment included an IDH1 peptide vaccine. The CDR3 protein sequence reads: CASSSQVSSYEQYF. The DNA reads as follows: TGTGCCAGTAGTAGCCAGGTCTCCTCCTACGAGCAGTACTTC.